What follows are 5 T cell receptor beta chains derived from one specimen sequenced in a study of identical twins. TCRdb re-derived calls from the 5' RACE reads in MiXCR, one entry per CDR3 protein. Seen here are roughly 230,000 distinct CDR3 sequences, 6.5% to 9.5% observed once, and the top ten hold roughly 3%. These same records also appear under a second study, on yellow fever vaccine responses in identical twins.

Sequenced material: CD8+ T cells sorted from blood. These receptor sequences come from a woman aged 18-30 years in good health.

This clonotype appeared many times. The rearrangement joins TRBV30 to TRBJ2-1; D is unresolved. Germline V lookup: CDR1 GTSNPN, CDR2 SVGIG (reference sequence). The CDR3 has 13 amino acids. The V gene lost 0 bases and the J gene lost 7 bases, with 10 bases spanning the gap. CDR3 protein: CAWSVNIGNEQFF. The CDR3, as DNA: TGTGCCTGGAGTGTAAACATCGGTAATGAGCAGTTCTTC.

This sequence joins TRBV27 and TRBJ2-3; the D gene is possibly TRBD2 (6 bases). The CDR3 runs to 15 residues. Germline V gene data show CDR1 as MNHEY and CDR2 as SMNVEV (reference sequence). V lost 3 bases to trimming and J lost 2 bases, with 12 bases between them. For the CDR3, the DNA is TGTGCCAGCAGTTTGGTGGGACTCCTCACAGATACGCAGTATTTT. Its translation is CASSLVGLLTDTQYF.

This clonotype occurred a few times. The rearrangement joins TRBV27 to TRBJ2-1; the match to TRBD2 covers 13 bases. V shed 0 bases and J 0 bases; nucleotides not matched to a gene: 5. There are 19 residues in the CDR3. Germline CDR1 MNHEY, CDR2 SMNVEV (reference sequence). CDR3 nucleotides: TGTGCCAGCAGTTTATCCGGACTAGCGGGAGACCCCTCCTACAATGAGCAGTTCTTC. Protein sequence: CASSLSGLAGDPSYNEQFF.

This clonotype was seen a handful of times. The chain is built from TRBV3-1 and TRBJ2-7; maybe TRBD2 (6 bases). CDR1 is LGHDT and CDR2 is YNNKEL in the germline V gene (reference sequence). The CDR3 is made up of 15 amino acids. V lost 2 bases and J lost 5, with 16 bases in between. The CDR3 region has the DNA TGTGCCAGCAGCCAATCAACTAGCAGTTTCCACGAGCAGTACTTC. This codes for CASSQSTSSFHEQYF.

This clonotype was seen many times. This chain links TRBV29-1 with TRBJ1-2, with 9 positions matching TRBD1. V shed 3 bases, J shed 6 bases, and the junction held 5 bases outside the gene matches. The germline gives CDR1 SQVTM, CDR2 ANQGSEA. This CDR3 is built from 13 residues. CDR3 sequence: CSVESTGGHGYTF. Written as DNA, the CDR3 is TGCAGCGTTGAGAGCACAGGGGGCCATGGCTACACCTTC.